The 32 T cell receptor beta chains reported below all come from one sample, sequenced in a study of early T cells in non-severe SARS-CoV-2 infection. TCRdb passed the 5' RACE reads through MiXCR, listing each CDR3 protein once. The repertoire holds 53,000 or so distinct CDR3 sequences, with more than 10% as singletons. The specimen comprised whole blood, sampled at baseline. These receptors came from an adult who was a healthcare worker with PCR-confirmed SARS-CoV-2 infection or an uninfected control (not recorded which).

Only one count was recorded for this clonotype. The V gene is TRBV20-1, the J gene TRBJ2-7, with 11 bases aligning to TRBD2. Trimming took 1 base from V and 1 from J; bases not matched to a gene: 9. The length of the CDR3 is 17 residues. The germline CDR1 and CDR2 sequences are DFQATT and SNEGSKA (reference sequence). The CDR3 DNA reads TGCAGTGCTAGAGGGCTAGCGGGAGGCCTAACGTCCTACGAGCAGTACTTC. It encodes CSARGLAGGLTSYEQYF.

This clonotype was observed a handful of times. J is TRBJ2-6 and V is TRBV4-1; D is unresolved. Germline V gene sequence: CDR1 MGHRA, CDR2 YSYEKL. This CDR3 is built from 16 residues. Trimming left V 4 bases short and J 4 bases short, with 14 bases between. The CDR3 DNA sequence: TGCGCCAGCAGCCCGAGCTGGGCTAGGGGGGCCAACGTCCTGACTTTC. This gives the protein CASSPSWARGANVLTF.

By proportion, this clonotype is medium-sized. V gene TRBV20-1 combines with J gene TRBJ2-4, with a tentative D call TRBD2 (6 bases). Germline V lookup: CDR1 DFQATT, CDR2 SNEGSKA (reference sequence). The CDR3 loop spans 16 amino acids. The V end was cut by 3 bases, the J end by 0 bases, with 15 bases between. The CDR3 DNA follows: TGCAGTGCTAGCGGACGGACTACTCTAGCCAAAAACATTCAGTACTTC. Its protein is CSASGRTTLAKNIQYF.

This rearrangement joins TRBV2 to TRBJ1-1; D uncertain. The CDR3 is 11 amino acids. Looked up from germline, CDR1 is SNHLY and CDR2 is FYNNEI. Deletions cut 6 bases from V and 11 bases from J, with 13 bases between. CDR3 DNA sequence: TGTGCCAGCAGGGGCCTCGGTGAGGCTTTCTTT. Translated: CASRGLGEAFF.

This chain joins TRBV11-2 and TRBJ1-1, with D tentatively TRBD1 (6 bases). Germline CDR1 SGHAT, CDR2 FQNNGV. Trimming removed 5 bases from V and 4 bases from J, with 8 bases in between. The CDR3 is made up of 12 amino acids. The CDR3 sequence: CASSVRGTEAFF. The CDR3 nucleotides are TGTGCCAGCAGCGTCAGGGGCACTGAAGCTTTCTTT. The entire variable domain, with the rest obtained from reference TRBV11-2 and TRBJ1-1, is as follows: EAGVAQSPRYKIIEKRQSVAFWCNPISGHATLYWYQQILGQGPKLLIQFQNNGVVDDSQLPKDRFSAERLKGVDSTLKIQPAKLEDSAVYLCASSVRGTEAFFGQGTRLTVV.

This sequence joins TRBV28 and TRBJ2-7; 8 bases line up with TRBD1. Germline CDR1 reads MDHEN; CDR2 reads SYDVKM. CDR3 size: 14 residues. V was pared by 3 bases and J by 11 bases, with 12 bases of the junction left unmatched. The CDR3 loop is CASSLGPDRGAEYF. The DNA of the CDR3 is TGTGCCAGCAGTTTGGGGCCCGACAGGGGCGCGGAGTACTTC. Complete variable domain (other parts from reference TRBV28 and TRBJ2-7): DVKVTQSSRYLVKRTGEKVFLECVQDMDHENMFWYRQDPGLGLRLIYFSYDVKMKEKGDIPEGYSVSREKKERFSLILESASTNQTSMYLCASSLGPDRGAEYFGPGTRLTVT.

The chain combines TRBV7-9 with TRBJ1-2; D call uncertain. With 0 bases removed from V and 3 bases from J, the gap between germline ends came to 11 bases. This CDR3 has 15 amino acids. From germline, CDR1 is SEHNR and CDR2 FQNEAQ (reference sequence). CDR3 amino acids: CASSLAGIWDYGYTF. The DNA of the CDR3 is TGTGCCAGCAGCTTAGCGGGTATCTGGGACTATGGCTACACCTTC. Based on the CDR3 plus reference TRBV7-9 and TRBJ1-2, the full variable domain is DTGVSQNPRHKITKRGQNVTFRCDPISEHNRLYWYRQTLGQGPEFLTYFQNEAQLEKSRLLSDRFSAERPKGSFSTLEIQRTEQGDSAMYLCASSLAGIWDYGYTFGSGTRLTVV.

The V call is TRBV7-9, the J call TRBJ2-3, with 10 bases matching TRBD2. This CDR3 is 16 amino acids long. V lost 2 bases to trimming and J lost 0 bases; unmatched junction nucleotides: 2. Germline V lookup: CDR1 SEHNR, CDR2 FQNEAQ (reference sequence). This CDR3 is CASSLRAGGSTDTQYF. The CDR3 DNA reads as TGTGCCAGCAGCTTAAGAGCGGGAGGGAGCACAGATACGCAGTATTTT.

This clonotype has a handful of counts. The chain employs TRBV3-1 and TRBJ1-3; D is unresolved. This CDR3 region has 15 residues. V was pared by 0 bases and J by 0 bases, with 6 bases between. CDR1 is LGHDT, CDR2 YNNKEL, per germline (reference sequence). The CDR3 region is CASSQDRVSGNTIYF. The CDR3, as DNA: TGTGCCAGCAGCCAAGATAGGGTCTCTGGAAACACCATATATTTT.

This clonotype was detected only a few times. The chain uses TRBV10-1 and TRBJ2-3, with 8 positions matching TRBD2. With V trimmed by 6 bases and J by 13 bases, 12 bases remained unmatched. Germline CDR1 WNHNN, CDR2 SYGVQD (reference sequence). This CDR3 has 13 residues. The CDR3 DNA sequence: TGCGCCAGCAGCATGATTCCGGGACTAGGAAAGTATTTT. Amino acid sequence: CASSMIPGLGKYF.

Within the sample, this clonotype is medium-sized. The gene calls are TRBV18 and TRBJ2-7; D might be TRBD2 (6 bases). The CDR3 covers 16 residues. Germline V lookup: CDR1 KGHSH, CDR2 LQKENI. Deletions cut 0 bases from V and 7 bases from J, with 19 bases between. The CDR3 spells CASSPPTGGAYTEQYF. The CDR3 nucleotides read TGTGCCAGCTCACCACCTACAGGCGGGGCATATACAGAGCAGTACTTC.

This clonotype was recorded many times. The V and J genes are TRBV12-3 or TRBV12-4 and TRBJ2-7; tentative D call: TRBD2 (6 bases). V gave up 4 bases and J gave up 3 bases, with 13 bases separating them. This CDR3 region has 14 residues. In DNA form, the CDR3 reads TGTGCCAGCAGTTCTGTCGGGGGAGACTACGAGCAGTACTTC. As protein: CASSSVGGDYEQYF.

The chain joins TRBV7-9 to TRBJ1-5; D perhaps matches TRBD1 (5 bases). The V gene lost 5 bases and the J gene lost 7 bases, with 15 bases spanning the gap. In germline, CDR1 is SEHNR, CDR2 FQNEAQ (reference sequence). This CDR3 contains 14 residues. The CDR3 nucleotides read TGTGCCAGCAGCACAGAGCAGGGTAACCAGCCCCAGCATTTT. This translates into CASSTEQGNQPQHF.

The table lists this clonotype with many counts. The chain has TRBV20-1 and TRBJ1-5, with D possibly matching TRBD1 (5 bases). The germline V gene encodes CDR1 DFQATT and CDR2 SNEGSKA (reference sequence). The length of the CDR3 is 14 residues. Deletions cut 3 bases from V and 0 bases from J, with 9 bases between. The DNA of the CDR3 is TGCAGTGCTAGTCCGACAGATAGCAATCAGCCCCAGCATTTT. This translates into CSASPTDSNQPQHF.

The chain employs TRBV10-1 and TRBJ2-1; 11 nucleotides align to TRBD2. CDR1 is WNHNN and CDR2 is SYGVQD in the germline V gene (reference sequence). The CDR3 sequence is 15 residues long. V shed 5 bases, J shed 3 bases, and the junction held 3 bases outside the gene matches. CDR3 protein: CASSKGTSGYNEQFF. The CDR3 DNA reads as TGCGCCAGCAGTAAAGGGACTAGCGGCTACAATGAGCAGTTCTTC.

This clonotype was picked up many times. This chain uses TRBV27 with TRBJ2-1; 11 bases map to TRBD2. After removal of 5 bases from V and 1 base from J, the junction contained 13 bases not matched to a gene. Germline-derived CDR1 and CDR2 are MNHEY and SMNVEV (reference sequence). CDR3 length: 19 amino acids. As DNA, the CDR3 is TGTGCCAGCAGTCCCCATTCCGGAACTAGCGGGAGATCCTACAATGAGCAGTTCTTC. It encodes CASSPHSGTSGRSYNEQFF.

In its sample, this clonotype was seen a few times. The chain combines TRBV6-2 or TRBV6-3 with TRBJ1-1; D remains ambiguous. V lost 7 bases and J 1 base, leaving 7 bases between the germline ends. This CDR3 has 12 amino acids. Germline V gene sequence: CDR1 MNHEY, CDR2 SVGEGT. CDR3: CASNDPNTEAFF. The CDR3, as DNA: TGTGCCAGCAACGACCCGAACACTGAAGCTTTCTTT.

The chain employs TRBV4-2 and TRBJ1-1; 7 nucleotides line up with TRBD1. V trimming: 3 bases; J trimming: 4 bases; junction bases outside the gene matches: 8. Germline V gene data show CDR1 as LGHNA and CDR2 as YNFKEQ. The CDR3 has 15 amino acids. CDR3 amino acids: CASSQRQGLGTEAFF. The CDR3 region has the DNA TGTGCCAGCAGCCAGAGACAGGGTCTTGGCACTGAAGCTTTCTTT.

The rearrangement uses TRBV6-5 and TRBJ1-2, with 9 nucleotides matching TRBD1. The V gene's germline CDR1 is MNHEY and CDR2 SVGAGI. There are 15 residues in the CDR3. The V and J ends lost 2 bases and 4 bases, in that order; junction bases with no gene match: 5. The CDR3 sequence: CASSYTTGGAYGYTF. The CDR3, as DNA: TGTGCCAGCAGTTACACCACAGGGGGCGCCTATGGCTACACCTTC.

The chain employs TRBV7-2 and TRBJ2-5; 7 positions match TRBD2. J lost 2 bases, V lost 5 bases, and 8 bases had no gene match. The CDR3 loop spans 15 amino acids. Germline V gives CDR1 SGHTA, CDR2 FQGNSA. The CDR3 bases are TGTGCCAGCAGCATCCTTCTAGCGGTACAAGAGACCCAGTACTTC. Translated: CASSILLAVQETQYF.

This chain joins TRBV28 and TRBJ2-7; D is ambiguous. CDR3 length equals 14 residues. Germline assignment: CDR1 MDHEN and CDR2 SYDVKM. With 5 bases removed from V and 4 bases from J, the gap between germline ends came to 15 bases. The CDR3 sequence is CASSAKRKLYEQYF. The CDR3 DNA sequence: TGTGCCAGCAGTGCCAAACGGAAGCTTTACGAGCAGTACTTC.

V usage is TRBV7-2 and J usage is TRBJ2-6; D might be TRBD2 (6 bases). This CDR3 comprises 15 residues. The germline V gene has CDR1 SGHTA and CDR2 FQGNSA. Trimming removed 5 bases from V and 0 bases from J, with 8 bases in between. CDR3 DNA sequence: TGTGCCAGCAGCCCGGAGGGCTCTGGGGCCAACGTCCTGACTTTC. This sequence encodes CASSPEGSGANVLTF. The full variable domain, rest sourced from reference TRBV7-2 and TRBJ2-6, is GAGVSQSPSNKVTEKGKDVELRCDPISGHTALYWYRQSLGQGLEFLIYFQGNSAPDKSGLPSDRFSAERTGGSVSTLTIQRTQQEDSAVYLCASSPEGSGANVLTFGAGSRLTVL.

The chain is built from TRBV7-8 and TRBJ1-2, with 7 bases that match TRBD1. Germline V gene sequence: CDR1 SGHVS, CDR2 FQNEAQ. CDR3 length equals 13 residues. V shed 5 bases, J shed 3 bases, and the junction held 3 bases outside the gene matches. Written as DNA, the CDR3 is TGTGCCAGCAGCCCCGGACAGGACTATGGCTACACCTTC. As protein: CASSPGQDYGYTF.

This clonotype was recorded at least ten times. At one end the junction does not follow the germline gene, possibly because of a read error. This chain connects TRBV2 to TRBJ1-6; 10 bases match TRBD1. The V gene's germline CDR1 is SNHLY and CDR2 FYNNEI. The CDR3 contains 16 residues. The CDR3: CASREGTGDRNSPLHF. The CDR3 bases are TGTGCCAGCAGAGAAGGGACAGGGGATAGGAATTCACCCCTCCACTTT.

The gene calls are TRBV20-1 and TRBJ2-2, with 11 bases fitting TRBD2. The CDR3 is made up of 16 amino acids. The V and J ends lost 3 bases and 7 bases, in that order; junction bases with no gene match: 10. Per germline, CDR1 DFQATT and CDR2 SNEGSKA (reference sequence). The CDR3 here is CSASAPGLAAIGELFF. The CDR3 DNA reads TGCAGTGCTAGCGCACCGGGACTAGCGGCTATCGGGGAGCTGTTTTTT.

V and J are TRBV20-1 and TRBJ1-5; tentative D call: TRBD1 (6 bases). This CDR3 is 13 amino acids long. The germline CDR1 and CDR2 sequences are DFQATT and SNEGSKA (reference sequence). V gave up 4 bases and J gave up 3 bases, with 10 bases separating them. DNA of the CDR3: TGCAGTGCTATCCGGGACACCAATCAGCCCCAGCATTTT. Its protein product is CSAIRDTNQPQHF.

This clonotype was counted a few times. CDR3 amino acids: CASSSRLAGSTDTQYF. The CDR3, as DNA: TGTGCCAGCAGCTCCCGTCTAGCGGGATCCACAGATACGCAGTATTTT. The V call is TRBV5-6, the J call TRBJ2-3, with 9 bases fitting TRBD2. Germline V gene sequence: CDR1 SGHDT, CDR2 YYEEEE. CDR3 length: 16 residues. Trimming took 3 bases from V and 2 from J; bases not matched to a gene: 7. The full variable domain, in which reference TRBV5-6 and TRBJ2-3 provide the parts outside the CDR3, is DAGVTQSPTHLIKTRGQQVTLRCSPKSGHDTVSWYQQALGQGPQFIFQYYEEEERQRGNFPDRFSGHQFPNYSSELNVNALLLGDSALYLCASSSRLAGSTDTQYFGPGTRLTVL.

This clonotype was found once. V is TRBV12-3 or TRBV12-4 and J is TRBJ2-1; no clear D gene. The CDR3 is 14 residues long. V lost 1 base, J lost 2 bases, and 6 bases lay in between. CDR3 nucleotide sequence: TGTGCCAGCAGTTTAGGTAGTACCTACAATGAGCAGTTCTTC. This translates into CASSLGSTYNEQFF.

This clonotype was observed a handful of times. This chain connects TRBV6-6 to TRBJ2-5; 9 nucleotides agree with TRBD2. Germline-derived CDR1 and CDR2 are MNHNY and SVGAGI (reference sequence). The CDR3 sequence is 17 residues long. With V trimmed by 2 bases and J by 0 bases, 7 bases remained unmatched. CDR3: CASSYGASGDYQETQYF. CDR3 coding DNA: TGTGCCAGCAGTTACGGCGCTAGCGGGGATTACCAAGAGACCCAGTACTTC.

In its sample, this clonotype was seen a few times. This sequence joins TRBV10-3 and TRBJ1-1; D is unresolved. The CDR3 is made up of 13 amino acids. Looked up from germline, CDR1 is ENHRY and CDR2 is SYGVKD. The ends were cut back, 10 bases at V and 1 base at J, with 13 bases in the middle. Here the CDR3 reads CATRPLTNTEAFF. The CDR3 DNA follows: TGTGCCACGAGACCCTTAACGAACACTGAAGCTTTCTTT.

The chain combines TRBV13 with TRBJ2-2; the D gene is possibly TRBD2 (5 bases). Germline CDR1 reads PRHDT; CDR2 reads FYEKMQ (reference sequence). With 6 bases removed from V and 6 bases from J, the gap between germline ends came to 11 bases. The CDR3 has 13 residues. The CDR3 DNA reads as TGTGCCAGCAGGCCCCTCGGGGCCGGGGAGCTGTTTTTT. It is translated as CASRPLGAGELFF.

The chain combines TRBV4-3 with TRBJ1-2; weak D call: TRBD1 (6 bases). This CDR3 spans 15 amino acids. The V end was cut by 1 base, the J end by 4 bases, with 13 bases between. CDR1 and CDR2 (germline): LGHNA, YSLEER. In DNA, the CDR3 is TGCGCCAGCAGCCAAGGGACAGTTTTCGGCTATGGCTACACCTTC. This sequence encodes CASSQGTVFGYGYTF.